One sample yielded the 5 T cell receptor beta chains listed below, sequenced in a study of regulatory T cells in long-lasting Graves disease. The time point here: newly diagnosed GD, antithyroid drugs for less than 3 months. PBMC RNA was the source of the TCR library. TCR beta libraries were built with iRepertoire HTBI primers and Arm-PCR of CDR3 regions. A single record per CDR3 protein comes from TCRdb applying MiXCR to the multiplex PCR reads. Of about 500,000 distinct CDR3 sequences listed, about 12% are singletons. This same sample was also taken into another study, of T cells in Graves' hyperthyroidism and ophthalmopathy.

The sequencing used peripheral blood mononuclear cells (PBMCs), collected at new diagnosis, from a patient treated with antithyroid drugs. These receptors all come from a woman in her thirties with Graves disease.

The rearrangement uses TRBV18 and TRBJ1-2; 10 nucleotides match TRBD1. The germline V gene encodes CDR1 KGHSH and CDR2 LQKENI. This CDR3 region has 15 residues. After removal of 5 bases from V and 3 bases from J, the junction contained 6 bases not matched to a gene. The DNA for the CDR3 is TGTGCCAGCTCAGTAACCGGGACAGGGGACTATGGCTACACCTTC. Protein: CASSVTGTGDYGYTF.

This clonotype was observed many times. The chain recombines TRBV7-8 with TRBJ2-1, with D possibly TRBD2 on 6 matching bases. Trimming took off 2 bases at V and 7 bases at J, with 18 bases between the two ends. The V gene's germline CDR1 is SGHVS and CDR2 FQNEAQ. This CDR3 comprises 16 residues. This chain's CDR3 is CASSLRRGVRINEQFF. The CDR3 coding sequence is TGTGCCAGCAGCTTAAGGAGGGGAGTAAGGATTAATGAGCAGTTCTTC.

This clonotype was counted between two and nine times. V gene TRBV6-2 or TRBV6-3 combines with J gene TRBJ2-5; 9 bases are a match to TRBD1. This CDR3 has 13 amino acids. From germline, CDR1 is MNHEY and CDR2 SVGEGT. CDR3 nucleotides: TGTGTCGTCCGCGGGACAGGGCAAGAGACCCAGTACTTC. It encodes CVVRGTGQETQYF.

This rearrangement joins TRBV6-2 or TRBV6-3 to TRBJ2-5; perhaps TRBD1 as D (5 bases). This CDR3 contains 16 residues. V lost 6 bases and J lost 0, with 17 bases in between. Germline lookup yields CDR1 MNHEY and CDR2 SVGEGT. This CDR3 reads CASRSPPGMYQETQYF. The CDR3 DNA is TGTGCCAGCAGATCCCCCCCAGGGATGTACCAAGAGACCCAGTACTTC.

At least ten counts were recorded for this clonotype. The chain carries TRBV2 and TRBJ1-4; 7 positions agree with TRBD1. Per the germline V gene, CDR1 is SNHLY and CDR2 is FYNNEI. Trimming at V came to 6 bases and at J to 7 bases, leaving 2 bases not matched to a gene. This CDR3 has 12 amino acids. CDR3 in amino acids: CASRQGSEKLFF. In DNA form, the CDR3 reads TGTGCCAGCAGACAGGGGAGTGAAAAACTGTTTTTT.